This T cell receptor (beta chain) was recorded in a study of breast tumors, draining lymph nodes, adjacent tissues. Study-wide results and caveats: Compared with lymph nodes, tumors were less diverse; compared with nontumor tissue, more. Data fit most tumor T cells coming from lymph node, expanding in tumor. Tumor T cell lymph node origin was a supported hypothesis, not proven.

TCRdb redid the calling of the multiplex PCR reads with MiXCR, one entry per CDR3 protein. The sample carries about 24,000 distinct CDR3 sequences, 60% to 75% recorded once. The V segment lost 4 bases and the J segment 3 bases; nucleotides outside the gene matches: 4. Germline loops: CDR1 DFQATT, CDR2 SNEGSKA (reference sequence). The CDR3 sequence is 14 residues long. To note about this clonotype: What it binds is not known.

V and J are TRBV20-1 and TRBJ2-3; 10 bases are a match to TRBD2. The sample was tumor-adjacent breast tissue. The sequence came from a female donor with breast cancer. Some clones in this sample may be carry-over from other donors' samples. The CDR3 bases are TGCAGTGCTACTAGCGGGAGAGATACAGATACGCAGTATTTT. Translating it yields CSATSGRDTDTQYF.